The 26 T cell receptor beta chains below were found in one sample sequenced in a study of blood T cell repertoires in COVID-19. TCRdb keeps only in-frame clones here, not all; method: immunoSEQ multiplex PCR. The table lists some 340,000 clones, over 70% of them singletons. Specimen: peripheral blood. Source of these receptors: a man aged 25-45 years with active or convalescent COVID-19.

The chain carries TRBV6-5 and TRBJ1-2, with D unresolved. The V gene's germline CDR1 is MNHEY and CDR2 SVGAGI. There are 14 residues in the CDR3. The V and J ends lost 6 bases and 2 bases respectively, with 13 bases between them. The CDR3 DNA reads TGTGCCAGCAGCCTTTCTAGACGGAACTATGGCTACACCTTC. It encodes CASSLSRRNYGYTF.

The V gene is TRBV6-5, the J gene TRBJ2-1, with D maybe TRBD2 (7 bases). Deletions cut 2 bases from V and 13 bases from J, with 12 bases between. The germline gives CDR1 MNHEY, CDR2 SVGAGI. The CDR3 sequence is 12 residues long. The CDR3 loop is CASSYRGGGQFF. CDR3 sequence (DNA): TGTGCCAGCAGTTACAGGGGCGGGGGCCAGTTCTTC.

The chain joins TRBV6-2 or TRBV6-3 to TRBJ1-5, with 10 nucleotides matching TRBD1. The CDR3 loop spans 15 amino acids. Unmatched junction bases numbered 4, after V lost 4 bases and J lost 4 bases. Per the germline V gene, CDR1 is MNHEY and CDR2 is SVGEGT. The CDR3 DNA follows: TGTGCCAGCAGTTGGGACAGGGGCACGAATCAGCCCCAGCATTTT. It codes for CASSWDRGTNQPQHF.

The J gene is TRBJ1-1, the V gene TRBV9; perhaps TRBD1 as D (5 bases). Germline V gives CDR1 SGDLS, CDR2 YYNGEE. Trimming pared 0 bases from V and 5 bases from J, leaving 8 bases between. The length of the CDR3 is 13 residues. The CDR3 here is CASSVDAGTEAFF. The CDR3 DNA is TGTGCCAGCAGCGTAGATGCAGGGACTGAAGCTTTCTTT. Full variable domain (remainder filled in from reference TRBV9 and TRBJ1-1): DSGVTQTPKHLITATGQRVTLRCSPRSGDLSVYWYQQSLDQGLQFLIQYYNGEERAKGNILERFSAQQFPDLHSELNLSSLELGDSALYFCASSVDAGTEAFFGQGTRLTVV.

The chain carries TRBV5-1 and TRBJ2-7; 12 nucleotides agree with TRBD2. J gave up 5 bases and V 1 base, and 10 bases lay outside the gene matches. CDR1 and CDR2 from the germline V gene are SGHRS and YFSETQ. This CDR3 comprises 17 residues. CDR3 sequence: CASSLSLAGGTWDEQYF. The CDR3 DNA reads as TGCGCCAGCAGCTTGTCCCTAGCGGGAGGGACTTGGGACGAGCAGTACTTC.

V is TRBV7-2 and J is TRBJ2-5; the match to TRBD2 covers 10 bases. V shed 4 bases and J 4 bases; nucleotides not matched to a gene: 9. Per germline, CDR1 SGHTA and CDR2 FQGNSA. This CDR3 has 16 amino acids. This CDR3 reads CASSSTSGASGETQYF. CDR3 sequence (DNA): TGTGCCAGCAGCTCCACTAGCGGGGCTTCGGGAGAGACCCAGTACTTC.

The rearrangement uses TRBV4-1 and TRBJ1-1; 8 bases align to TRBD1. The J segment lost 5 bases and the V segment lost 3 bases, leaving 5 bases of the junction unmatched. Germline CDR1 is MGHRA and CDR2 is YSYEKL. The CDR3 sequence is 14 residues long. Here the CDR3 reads CASSHRGRWTEAFF. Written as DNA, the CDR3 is TGCGCCAGCAGCCACAGGGGGCGCTGGACTGAAGCTTTCTTT.

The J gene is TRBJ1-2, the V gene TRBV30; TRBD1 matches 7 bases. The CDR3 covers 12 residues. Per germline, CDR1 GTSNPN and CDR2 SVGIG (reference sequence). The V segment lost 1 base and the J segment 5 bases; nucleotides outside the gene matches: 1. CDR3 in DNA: TGTGCCTGGAGTGCGGGACAGTATGGCTACACCTTC. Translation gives CAWSAGQYGYTF.

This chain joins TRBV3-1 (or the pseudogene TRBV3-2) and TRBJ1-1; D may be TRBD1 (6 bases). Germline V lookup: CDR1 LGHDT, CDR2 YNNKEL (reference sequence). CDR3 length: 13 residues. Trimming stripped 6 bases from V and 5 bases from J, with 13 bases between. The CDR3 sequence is CASRQQGGTEAFF. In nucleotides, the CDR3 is TGTGCCAGCAGACAACAGGGAGGTACTGAAGCTTTCTTT.

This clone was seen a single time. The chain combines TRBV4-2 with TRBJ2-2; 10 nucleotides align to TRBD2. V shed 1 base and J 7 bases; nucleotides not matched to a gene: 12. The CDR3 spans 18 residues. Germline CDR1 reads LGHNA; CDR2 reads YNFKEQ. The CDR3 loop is CASSQGPAGGPFGGELFF. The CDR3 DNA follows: TGTGCCAGCAGCCAAGGCCCAGCGGGAGGGCCATTTGGCGGGGAGCTGTTTTTT.

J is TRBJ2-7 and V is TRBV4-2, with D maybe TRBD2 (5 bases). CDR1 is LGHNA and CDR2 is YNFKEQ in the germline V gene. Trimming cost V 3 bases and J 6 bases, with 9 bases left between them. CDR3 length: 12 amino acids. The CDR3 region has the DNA TGTGCCAGCAGCCACCCCGGGGTCGAGCAGTACTTC. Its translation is CASSHPGVEQYF.

CDR3 loop: CASSLGTSGRGEQFF. DNA of the CDR3: TGTGCCAGCAGTTTAGGGACTAGCGGGAGAGGTGAGCAGTTCTTC. J is TRBJ2-1 and V is TRBV27; TRBD2 matches at 14 bases. CDR3 length: 15 residues. The V segment lost 2 bases and the J segment 9 bases; nucleotides outside the gene matches: 3. CDR1 and CDR2 (germline): MNHEY, SMNVEV (reference sequence).

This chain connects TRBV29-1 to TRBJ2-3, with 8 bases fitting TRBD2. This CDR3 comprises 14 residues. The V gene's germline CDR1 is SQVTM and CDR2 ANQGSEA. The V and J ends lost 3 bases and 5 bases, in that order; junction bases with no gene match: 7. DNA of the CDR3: TGCAGCGTTGATTCAGCGGGAGTTAAAGATACGCAGTATTTT. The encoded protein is CSVDSAGVKDTQYF.

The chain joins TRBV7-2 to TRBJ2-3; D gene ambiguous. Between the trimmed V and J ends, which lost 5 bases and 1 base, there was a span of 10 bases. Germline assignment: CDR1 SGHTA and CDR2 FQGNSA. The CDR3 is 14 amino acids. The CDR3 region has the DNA TGTGCCAGCAGCATTGCTACTCGCACAGATACGCAGTATTTT. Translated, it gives CASSIATRTDTQYF.

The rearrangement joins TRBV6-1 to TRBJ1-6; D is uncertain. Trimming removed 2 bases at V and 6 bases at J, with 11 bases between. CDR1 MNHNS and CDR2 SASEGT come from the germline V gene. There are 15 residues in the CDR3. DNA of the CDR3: TGTGCCAGCAGTGAAAGATGGCAGATTAATTCACCCCTCCACTTT. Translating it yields CASSERWQINSPLHF.

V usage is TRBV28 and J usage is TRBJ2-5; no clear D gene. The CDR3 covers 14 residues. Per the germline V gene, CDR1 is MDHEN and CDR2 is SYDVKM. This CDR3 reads CATSAAETQETQYF. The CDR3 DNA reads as TGTGCTACAAGCGCGGCGGAAACCCAAGAGACCCAGTACTTC. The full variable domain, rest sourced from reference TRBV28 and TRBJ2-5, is DVKVTQSSRYLVKRTGEKVFLECVQDMDHENMFWYRQDPGLGLRLIYFSYDVKMKEKGDIPEGYSVSREKKERFSLILESASTNQTSMYLCATSAAETQETQYFGPGTRLLVL.

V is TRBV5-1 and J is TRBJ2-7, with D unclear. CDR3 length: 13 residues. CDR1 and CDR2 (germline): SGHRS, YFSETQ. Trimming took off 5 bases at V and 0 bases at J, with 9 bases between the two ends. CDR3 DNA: TGCGCCAGCAGGAGAGCGAGCTCCTACGAGCAGTACTTC. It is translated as CASRRASSYEQYF.

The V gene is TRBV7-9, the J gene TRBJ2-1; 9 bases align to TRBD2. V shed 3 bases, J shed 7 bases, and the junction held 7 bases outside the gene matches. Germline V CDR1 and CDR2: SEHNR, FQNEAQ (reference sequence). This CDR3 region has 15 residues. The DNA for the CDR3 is TGTGCCAGCAGCTTCGTTTCCGCGGGAGGGAATGAGCAGTTCTTC. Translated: CASSFVSAGGNEQFF.

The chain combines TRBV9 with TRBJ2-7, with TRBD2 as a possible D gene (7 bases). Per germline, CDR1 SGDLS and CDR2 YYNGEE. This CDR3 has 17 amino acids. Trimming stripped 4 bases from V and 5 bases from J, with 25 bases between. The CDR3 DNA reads TGTGCCAGCAGCCTCGGTTTGGTTGGGGGGGGCCTCGACGAGCAGTACTTC. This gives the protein CASSLGLVGGGLDEQYF.

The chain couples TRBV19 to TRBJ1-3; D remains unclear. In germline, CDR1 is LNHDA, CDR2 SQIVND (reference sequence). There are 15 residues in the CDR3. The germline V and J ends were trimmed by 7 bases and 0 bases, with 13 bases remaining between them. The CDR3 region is CASTSTTASGNTIYF. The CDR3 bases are TGTGCCAGTACCTCGACTACCGCCTCTGGAAACACCATATATTTT.

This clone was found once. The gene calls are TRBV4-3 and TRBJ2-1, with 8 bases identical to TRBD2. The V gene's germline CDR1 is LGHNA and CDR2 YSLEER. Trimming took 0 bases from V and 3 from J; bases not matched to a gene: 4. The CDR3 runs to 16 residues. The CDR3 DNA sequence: TGCGCCAGCAGCCAAGAGACCGGGGGGGTCTACAATGAGCAGTTCTTC. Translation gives CASSQETGGVYNEQFF.

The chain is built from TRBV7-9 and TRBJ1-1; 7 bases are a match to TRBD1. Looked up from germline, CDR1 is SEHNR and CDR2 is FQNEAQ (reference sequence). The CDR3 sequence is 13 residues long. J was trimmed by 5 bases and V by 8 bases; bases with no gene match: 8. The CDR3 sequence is CASGDRVRTEAFF. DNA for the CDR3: TGTGCCAGCGGAGACAGGGTTCGGACTGAAGCTTTCTTT.

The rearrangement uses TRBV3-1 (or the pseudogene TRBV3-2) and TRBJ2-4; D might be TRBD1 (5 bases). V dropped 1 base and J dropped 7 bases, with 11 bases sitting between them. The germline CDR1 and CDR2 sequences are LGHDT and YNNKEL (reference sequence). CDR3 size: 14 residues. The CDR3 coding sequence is TGTGCCAGCAGCCAAGGGACATGGGCCAACATTCAGTACTTC. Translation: CASSQGTWANIQYF.

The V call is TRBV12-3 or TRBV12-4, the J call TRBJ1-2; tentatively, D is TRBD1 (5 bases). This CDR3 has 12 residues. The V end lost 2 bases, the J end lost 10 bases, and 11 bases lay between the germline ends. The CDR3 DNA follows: TGTGCCAGCAGTTTAAGCTTGACAGACTACACCTTC. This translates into CASSLSLTDYTF.

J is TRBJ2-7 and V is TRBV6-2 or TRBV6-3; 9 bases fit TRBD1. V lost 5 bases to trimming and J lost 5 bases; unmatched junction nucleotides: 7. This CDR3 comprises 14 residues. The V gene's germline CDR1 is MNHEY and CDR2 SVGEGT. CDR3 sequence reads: CASSPPGQGDEQYF. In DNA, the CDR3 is TGTGCCAGCAGTCCACCGGGACAGGGTGACGAGCAGTACTTC.

The CDR3 here is CASSAGGVGSIYEQYF. Written as DNA, the CDR3 is TGTGCCAGCAGCGCGGGAGGAGTTGGAAGCATTTACGAGCAGTACTTC. The rearrangement uses TRBV9 and TRBJ2-7; 7 nucleotides match TRBD2. The trim removed 3 bases at V and 4 bases at J, leaving 13 bases unmatched. CDR1 is SGDLS and CDR2 is YYNGEE in the germline V gene. The CDR3 runs to 16 residues.